The 12 T cell receptor beta chains below come from one sample, sequenced in a study of T-cell memory formation after mild COVID-19. TCRdb recomputed calls from the 5' RACE reads with MiXCR, one row per CDR3 protein. The repertoire has around 300,000 distinct CDR3 sequences, less than 9.5% of them found once; the top ten carry 20% to 25%. Specimen: PBMCs or a T cell subset sorted from them (not recorded which). The receptors here all came from a man younger than 35 who had mild COVID-19 (a few samples of this study predate the infection). Cell type and time point are not known.

Only a few counts were recorded for this clonotype. The rearrangement joins TRBV28 to TRBJ1-5; D is possibly TRBD1 (5 bases). From germline, CDR1 is MDHEN and CDR2 SYDVKM. The V and J ends lost 6 bases and 5 bases respectively, with 14 bases between them. This CDR3 comprises 14 residues. CDR3 sequence: CASSRYRGDQPQHF. The CDR3 region has the DNA TGTGCCAGCAGCCGCTACCGGGGCGATCAGCCCCAGCATTTT.

This chain connects TRBV4-3 to TRBJ1-5; D is uncertain. The V end was cut by 0 bases, the J end by 1 base, with 4 bases between. CDR1 is LGHNA, CDR2 YSLEER, per germline. The CDR3 sequence is 14 residues long. The CDR3 sequence is CASSQDPSNQPQHF. DNA of the CDR3: TGCGCCAGCAGCCAAGATCCGAGCAATCAGCCCCAGCATTTT.

The chain carries TRBV7-6 and TRBJ1-1; D remains ambiguous. The CDR3 length is 13 residues. From germline, CDR1 is SGHVS and CDR2 FNYEAQ. V lost 1 base, J lost 5 bases, and 8 bases lay in between. DNA for the CDR3: TGTGCCAGCAGCTTAGGCAGCTATACTGAAGCTTTCTTT. Amino acids: CASSLGSYTEAFF.

This clonotype was recorded at least ten times. The chain employs TRBV6-6 and TRBJ1-2, with TRBD1 as a possible D gene (5 bases). V was pared by 9 bases and J by 3 bases, with 11 bases between. This CDR3 contains 12 residues. CDR1 MNHNY and CDR2 SVGAGI come from the germline V gene (reference sequence). The CDR3 here is CASYGGYYGYTF. As DNA, the CDR3 is TGTGCCAGTTACGGGGGATACTATGGCTACACCTTC.

This clonotype was counted between two and nine times. The J gene is TRBJ1-6, the V gene TRBV23-1; maybe TRBD1 (6 bases). TRBV23-1 is an ORF, with its function uncertain. V was trimmed by 7 bases and J by 10 bases, leaving 14 bases between them. The CDR3 runs 13 residues. The CDR3 region has the DNA TGCGCCAGCAAGAGAGGGGGGAAGTCACCCCTCCACTTT. Translation: CASKRGGKSPLHF.

The CDR3 loop reads CASSLFLGGYSNQPQHF. The CDR3 nucleotides are TGTGCCAGCAGTTTATTCCTGGGGGGTTATAGCAATCAGCCCCAGCATTTT. The chain links TRBV12-3 or TRBV12-4 to TRBJ1-5, with a possible D match to TRBD1 (5 bases). The V gene lost 2 bases and the J gene lost 0 bases, with 14 bases spanning the gap. The CDR3 contains 17 residues.

The V gene is TRBV27, the J gene TRBJ1-5; D remains unclear. The germline V gene has CDR1 MNHEY and CDR2 SMNVEV (reference sequence). V dropped 4 bases and J dropped 1 base, with 8 bases sitting between them. The CDR3 is 14 amino acids. CDR3 bases: TGTGCCAGCAGTTCCCAGGACAGCAATCAGCCCCAGCATTTT. Protein sequence: CASSSQDSNQPQHF.

The V and J genes are TRBV4-2 and TRBJ1-2; D may be TRBD1 (6 bases). The CDR3 is 15 residues long. Trimming took off 0 bases at V and 8 bases at J, with 16 bases between the two ends. The germline V gene has CDR1 LGHNA and CDR2 YNFKEQ. The CDR3: CASSQEREQGRGYTF. CDR3 coding DNA: TGTGCCAGCAGCCAAGAACGGGAACAGGGCAGAGGCTACACCTTC.

The chain is built from TRBV6-1 and TRBJ1-1; no reliable D call. The germline V gene encodes CDR1 MNHNS and CDR2 SASEGT. This CDR3 has 11 amino acids. Trimming removed 6 bases at V and 7 bases at J, with 9 bases between. The CDR3 sequence is CASRSHREAFF. CDR3 bases: TGTGCCAGCAGGTCTCACCGTGAAGCTTTCTTT.

This clonotype has just a few counts. The chain's CDR3 is CSVTDRDTGELFF. The CDR3 DNA is TGCAGTGTAACGGACAGGGACACCGGGGAGCTGTTTTTT. The genes are TRBV20-1 and TRBJ2-2, with 8 bases identical to TRBD1. CDR1 and CDR2 (germline): DFQATT, SNEGSKA (reference sequence). Losses at the gene ends were 7 bases for V and 3 bases for J; bases not matched to a gene: 4. The CDR3 is made up of 13 amino acids.

This clonotype appeared many times. This chain joins TRBV7-2 and TRBJ2-4; D unresolved. The CDR3 covers 18 residues. Germline CDR1 SGHTA, CDR2 FQGNSA. Between the trimmed V and J ends, which lost 0 bases and 1 base, there was a span of 16 bases. This CDR3 reads CASSLAPFGLVAKNIQYF. CDR3 coding DNA: TGTGCCAGCAGCTTAGCGCCCTTTGGGCTAGTCGCCAAAAACATTCAGTACTTC. Combining the CDR3 with reference TRBV7-2 and TRBJ2-4 gives the whole variable domain GAGVSQSPSNKVTEKGKDVELRCDPISGHTALYWYRQSLGQGLEFLIYFQGNSAPDKSGLPSDRFSAERTGGSVSTLTIQRTQQEDSAVYLCASSLAPFGLVAKNIQYFGAGTRLSVL.

This clonotype was detected a few times. This chain's CDR3 is CSVESGKGAVRNTGELFF. CDR3 in DNA: TGCAGCGTTGAATCAGGAAAAGGGGCGGTTCGGAACACCGGGGAGCTGTTTTTT. The V call is TRBV29-1, the J call TRBJ2-2, with D perhaps matching TRBD1 (5 bases). CDR3 size: 18 residues. Germline CDR1 reads SQVTM; CDR2 reads ANQGSEA. The ends were cut back, 2 bases at V and 1 base at J, with 20 bases in the middle.